These 26 T cell receptor beta chains were sequenced from one sample in a study of control samples from healthy donors and cancer patients. Produced via immunoSEQ multiplex PCR; TCRdb's table is partial and in-frame only. The sample holds roughly 120,000 clones; roughly 89% are singletons and the top ten take under 20%. Sequencing was carried out using blood. The receptors here all came from a woman aged 45-59 years in good health.

The chain is built from TRBV14 and TRBJ2-4; unclear D gene. Germline V lookup: CDR1 SGHDN, CDR2 FVKESK. CDR3 length: 16 amino acids. The V end lost 3 bases, the J end lost 0 bases, and 12 bases lay between the germline ends. DNA for the CDR3: TGTGCCAGCAGCCAGTGGCCATTAGGAGCCAAAAACATTCAGTACTTC. Its translation is CASSQWPLGAKNIQYF.

The chain is built from TRBV18 and TRBJ2-3, with a weak D call TRBD1 (5 bases). Trimming stripped 5 bases from V and 2 bases from J, with 11 bases between. The CDR3 spans 14 residues. Germline V CDR1 and CDR2: KGHSH, LQKENI. CDR3 sequence: CASSGQGDTDTQYF. The CDR3 region has the DNA TGTGCCAGCTCAGGACAAGGAGACACAGATACGCAGTATTTT.

The gene calls are TRBV25-1 and TRBJ2-1, with D uncertain. The V end was cut by 3 bases, the J end by 4 bases, with 13 bases between. The CDR3 runs 15 residues. Germline assignment: CDR1 MGHDK and CDR2 SYGVNS. CDR3 sequence: CASSEHGWGYNEQFF. The CDR3 DNA is TGTGCCAGCAGTGAGCACGGATGGGGTTACAATGAGCAGTTCTTC.

This clone was recorded only once. The rearrangement joins TRBV11-2 to TRBJ1-2; tentatively, D is TRBD1 (6 bases). Trimming shortened V by 6 bases and J by 4 bases, and 12 bases separated the two germline ends. Looked up from germline, CDR1 is SGHAT and CDR2 is FQNNGV. The CDR3 spans 13 residues. The CDR3 here is CASRATGIYGYTF. Here the CDR3 DNA reads TGTGCCAGCAGAGCTACAGGGATCTATGGCTACACCTTC. Looking up the rest from reference TRBV11-2 and TRBJ1-2 gives the full variable domain: EAGVAQSPRYKIIEKRQSVAFWCNPISGHATLYWYQQILGQGPKLLIQFQNNGVVDDSQLPKDRFSAERLKGVDSTLKIQPAKLEDSAVYLCASRATGIYGYTFGSGTRLTVV.

This chain uses TRBV10-3 with TRBJ2-1; D is ambiguous. Per the germline V gene, CDR1 is ENHRY and CDR2 is SYGVKD. V lost 3 bases and J 7 bases, leaving 7 bases between the germline ends. The CDR3 runs to 12 residues. The CDR3 spells CAISEVSNEQFF. The CDR3 DNA reads TGTGCCATCAGTGAAGTCTCAAATGAGCAGTTCTTC.

The rearrangement joins TRBV14 to TRBJ2-5; 9 bases map to TRBD1. This CDR3 is built from 17 residues. The germline V gene encodes CDR1 SGHDN and CDR2 FVKESK. V lost 1 base, J lost 5 bases, and 11 bases stayed unmatched. CDR3: CASSQGRDRDTTETQYF. The CDR3 DNA is TGTGCCAGCAGCCAAGGTCGGGACAGGGATACGACGGAGACCCAGTACTTC.

The chain employs TRBV12-5 and TRBJ1-5; D remains unclear. V dropped 3 bases and J dropped 5 bases, with 11 bases sitting between them. CDR1 is LGHNT and CDR2 is FRNRAP in the germline V gene. The CDR3 loop spans 14 amino acids. The CDR3 DNA reads TGTGCTAGTGGTTTAGACATTTTATATCAGCCCCAGCATTTT. It encodes CASGLDILYQPQHF.

The chain has TRBV30 and TRBJ2-7; D is ambiguous. CDR1 and CDR2 (germline): GTSNPN, SVGIG (reference sequence). CDR3 size: 12 residues. V lost 8 bases to trimming and J lost 2 bases, with 13 bases between them. CDR3 DNA sequence: TGTGCCGTAATGGACGGAACCTACGAGCAGTACGTC. Protein: CAVMDGTYEQYV.

The chain recombines TRBV5-6 with TRBJ1-2; D possibly corresponds to TRBD1 (5 bases). V was trimmed by 4 bases and J by 8 bases, leaving 21 bases between them. The CDR3 runs to 15 residues. Germline loops: CDR1 SGHDT, CDR2 YYEEEE. The CDR3 sequence is CASSLGARVGNGYTF. In DNA form, the CDR3 reads TGTGCCAGCAGCCTGGGCGCCAGGGTAGGCAACGGCTACACCTTC.

The J gene is TRBJ2-3, the V gene TRBV5-1, with a tentative D call TRBD1 (6 bases). V lost 4 bases and J 4 bases, leaving 25 bases between the germline ends. Per the germline V gene, CDR1 is SGHRS and CDR2 is YFSETQ. The CDR3 consists of 18 residues. CDR3 residues: CASSTGTPTPDWPDTQYF. CDR3 nucleotides: TGCGCCAGCAGCACAGGGACACCCACGCCAGATTGGCCAGATACGCAGTATTTT.

The V call is TRBV6-5, the J call TRBJ1-5; D may be TRBD1 (5 bases). The CDR3 has 13 amino acids. Per the germline V gene, CDR1 is MNHEY and CDR2 is SVGAGI. The ends were cut back, 6 bases at V and 4 bases at J, with 10 bases in the middle. CDR3 protein: CASRRDGNQPQHF. CDR3 sequence (DNA): TGTGCCAGCAGAAGGGACGGTAATCAGCCCCAGCATTTT.

The chain carries TRBV2 and TRBJ2-1; 8 bases agree with TRBD1. In germline, CDR1 is SNHLY, CDR2 FYNNEI. The CDR3 contains 15 residues. V shed 6 bases and J 8 bases; nucleotides not matched to a gene: 12. The CDR3: CASRIHGTGGDEQFF. In DNA, the CDR3 is TGTGCCAGCAGGATTCATGGGACAGGCGGAGATGAGCAGTTCTTC.

V usage is TRBV2 and J usage is TRBJ1-1, with D perhaps matching TRBD1 (6 bases). With 8 bases removed from V and 3 bases from J, the gap between germline ends came to 25 bases. From germline, CDR1 is SNHLY and CDR2 FYNNEI. The CDR3 is 17 residues long. CDR3 coding DNA: TGTGCCAGCCTACTCTTTTGGGACACTTTAGGGGACACTGAAGCTTTCTTT. It yields the protein CASLLFWDTLGDTEAFF.

This clone was recorded a few times. The chain recombines TRBV3-1 (or the pseudogene TRBV3-2) with TRBJ2-1; D is uncertain. Per germline, CDR1 LGHDT and CDR2 YNNKEL (reference sequence). The CDR3 is made up of 15 amino acids. Between the trimmed V and J ends, which lost 4 bases and 7 bases, there was a span of 17 bases. This CDR3 is CASSPQDVAANEQFF. The CDR3 DNA sequence: TGTGCCAGCAGCCCTCAAGATGTGGCGGCGAATGAGCAGTTCTTC.

This chain uses TRBV7-9 with TRBJ1-5; D is ambiguous. Germline V lookup: CDR1 SEHNR, CDR2 FQNEAQ (reference sequence). Trimming cost V 2 bases and J 2 bases, with 10 bases left between them. This CDR3 comprises 15 residues. The CDR3: CASSLSASGNQPQHF. In DNA form, the CDR3 reads TGTGCCAGCAGCTTAAGTGCGTCTGGCAATCAGCCCCAGCATTTT.

This chain links TRBV2 with TRBJ2-1; D call uncertain. Trimming pared 6 bases from V and 3 bases from J, leaving 15 bases between. Germline CDR1 and CDR2: SNHLY and FYNNEI. The CDR3 is 15 amino acids. The CDR3 loop reads CASRPEGSHYNEQFF. The CDR3 DNA sequence: TGTGCCAGCAGGCCCGAAGGGTCGCACTACAATGAGCAGTTCTTC.

This CDR3 is CASSVVAGGYNEQFF. The CDR3 region has the DNA TGTGCCAGCAGCGTAGTGGCAGGGGGTTACAATGAGCAGTTCTTC. The chain carries TRBV9 and TRBJ2-1; 7 bases are a match to TRBD1. CDR1 is SGDLS, CDR2 YYNGEE, per germline. V gave up 0 bases and J gave up 4 bases; unmatched junction bases: 4. CDR3 length: 15 residues.

The CDR3 here is CATSDPRDRVTGEQFF. Here the CDR3 DNA reads TGTGCCACCAGTGACCCCAGGGACAGGGTTACGGGTGAGCAGTTCTTC. The rearrangement joins TRBV24-1 to TRBJ2-1; 9 positions agree with TRBD1. The CDR3 totals 16 residues. Trimming cost V 4 bases and J 9 bases; bases outside gene matches: 12. CDR1 and CDR2 from the germline V gene are KGHDR and SFDVKD.

CDR3 nucleotide sequence: TGTGCCAGCAGCGAAAGAGACAGGTCGGGGATTTCGAAACTGTTTTTT. It codes for CASSERDRSGISKLFF. V and J are TRBV9 and TRBJ1-4; D might be TRBD1 (6 bases). Germline CDR1 is SGDLS and CDR2 is YYNGEE. Trimming cost V 3 bases and J 11 bases, with 23 bases left between them. The length of the CDR3 is 16 residues.

This sequence joins TRBV7-9 and TRBJ1-5, with D possibly being TRBD1 (5 bases). The ends were cut back, 4 bases at V and 3 bases at J, with 19 bases in the middle. The germline V gene has CDR1 SEHNR and CDR2 FQNEAQ (reference sequence). The CDR3 totals 17 residues. CDR3 coding DNA: TGTGCCAGCAGCTCATTAGGCGGGGCGGGGATCAATCAGCCCCAGCATTTT. This encodes CASSSLGGAGINQPQHF.

In this sample, this clone turned up once. The chain joins TRBV5-1 to TRBJ1-4; 10 bases agree with TRBD1. V trimming: 2 bases; J trimming: 3 bases; junction bases outside the gene matches: 4. CDR1 is SGHRS and CDR2 is YFSETQ in the germline V gene. The CDR3 totals 16 residues. CDR3 in amino acids: CASSLGTGVPNEKLFF. The CDR3 bases are TGCGCCAGCAGCTTAGGGACAGGGGTCCCTAATGAAAAACTGTTTTTT.

This clone was found once. The CDR3 DNA reads TGTGCCTGGAGTTATGTTAGGGTATCCTATAATTCACCCCTCCACTTT. Protein sequence: CAWSYVRVSYNSPLHF. The chain employs TRBV30 and TRBJ1-6; D gene uncertain. Trimming removed 2 bases at V and 1 base at J, with 12 bases between. The CDR3 totals 16 residues. Per the germline V gene, CDR1 is GTSNPN and CDR2 is SVGIG (reference sequence).

The chain carries TRBV9 and TRBJ1-6; D is possibly TRBD1 (6 bases). The V end was cut by 3 bases, the J end by 6 bases, with 16 bases between. Germline CDR1 SGDLS, CDR2 YYNGEE. CDR3 size: 16 residues. DNA of the CDR3: TGTGCCAGCAGCGAATTACAGGGCTCGAGTAATTCACCCCTCCACTTT. Translated, it gives CASSELQGSSNSPLHF.

The gene calls are TRBV6-2 or TRBV6-3 and TRBJ2-3; D unclear. The germline gives CDR1 MNHEY, CDR2 SVGEGT. The CDR3 sequence is 12 residues long. The ends were cut back, 4 bases at V and 2 bases at J, with 4 bases in the middle. CDR3 residues: CASSWATDTQYF. CDR3 coding DNA: TGTGCCAGCAGTTGGGCCACAGATACGCAGTATTTT.

This clone was seen just once. The J gene is TRBJ1-2, the V gene TRBV27; 9 bases fit TRBD1. The trim removed 9 bases at V and 3 bases at J, leaving 11 bases unmatched. In germline, CDR1 is MNHEY, CDR2 SMNVEV (reference sequence). The CDR3 contains 15 residues. CDR3 DNA sequence: TGTGCCAGTAGAACTTCCGGGACAGGGCACTATGGCTACACCTTC. Protein product: CASRTSGTGHYGYTF.

The rearrangement links TRBV27 to TRBJ1-6, with TRBD1 matching over 7 bases. The CDR3 has 13 amino acids. V was clipped by 10 bases and J by 6 bases; unmatched bases: 6. Looked up from germline, CDR1 is MNHEY and CDR2 is SMNVEV (reference sequence). The DNA of the CDR3 is TGTGCCACCTCCGGGACAGCTAATTCACCCCTCCACTTT. Protein: CATSGTANSPLHF.